This record concerns one T cell receptor beta chain sequence. Antigen: not known. This table comes from immunoSEQ multiplex PCR, and its TCRdb copy is limited to in-frame clones, with some not included. This table holds approximately 100,000 clones, 70% to 90% found once. The germline CDR1 and CDR2 sequences are SGHRS and YFSETQ. The CDR3 runs 14 residues. V gave up 4 bases and J gave up 2 bases, with 12 bases separating them. This sample is part of a study of OX40 agonist ivuxolimab in advanced cancers. General study results and limits: Nonresponders included some who also had low normalized T-cell clonal expansion.

Sequenced here: CD4+ or CD8+ T cells sorted from blood, sampled in a trial of the OX40 agonist ivuxolimab. The source of this sequence is an adult with an advanced solid tumor such as melanoma, head and neck, liver or kidney cancer. V gene TRBV5-1 combines with J gene TRBJ1-2; D remains unclear. As DNA, the CDR3 is TGCGCCAGCAGCCCGGAGGGCACCAACTATGGCTACACCTTC. Translation gives CASSPEGTNYGYTF.